The sequence of this TCR beta chain was determined in a study of T cells after yellow fever vaccination. About the research overall: Preparation used SMART-Seq v4 Ultra Low Input for the low-cell-number fractions. Study-wide results and caveats: Reappearance after the booster was observed for most primary-vaccination clones (roughly 97% CD4, around 90% CD8).

Using its own MiXCR run on the 5' RACE reads, TCRdb lists one record per CDR3 protein. The profile covers about 340,000 distinct CDR3 sequences, with about 12% appearing a single time and 2.5% to 4% taken by the ten largest. Notes on this clonotype: Its antigen is still unknown.

This CDR3 has 15 amino acids. The V end was cut by 6 bases, the J end by 3 bases, with 17 bases between. The germline gives CDR1 SGHVS, CDR2 FQNEAQ. This clonotype was sampled from a man aged 18 to 30 who received the YFV17D yellow fever vaccine. The chain employs TRBV7-8 and TRBJ2-5, with a tentative D call TRBD1 (5 bases). Source: CD4+ T cells sorted from PBMCs, taken 15 days after the yellow fever booster vaccination. The CDR3 nucleotides read TGTGCCAGCAGTCAGATGGGGCAGGGCGAAGAGACCCAGTACTTC. Translation gives CASSQMGQGEETQYF.